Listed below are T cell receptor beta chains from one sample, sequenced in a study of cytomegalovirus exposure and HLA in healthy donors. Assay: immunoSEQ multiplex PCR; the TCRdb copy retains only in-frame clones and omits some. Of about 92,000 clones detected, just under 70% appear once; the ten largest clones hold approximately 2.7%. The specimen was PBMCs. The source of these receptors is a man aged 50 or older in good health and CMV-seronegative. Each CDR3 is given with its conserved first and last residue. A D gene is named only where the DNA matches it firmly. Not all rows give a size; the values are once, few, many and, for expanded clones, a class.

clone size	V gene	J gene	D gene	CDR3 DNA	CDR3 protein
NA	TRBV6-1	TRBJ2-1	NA	TGTGCCAGCAGGGACGCGGGGGCCGGTAAGAATGAGCAGTTCTTC	CASRDAGAGKNEQFF
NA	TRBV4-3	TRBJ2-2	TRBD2	TGCGCCAGCAGCCACAGCGGGAGGGCTGACACCGGGGAGCTGTTTTTT	CASSHSGRADTGELFF
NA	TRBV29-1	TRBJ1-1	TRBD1	TGCAGCGTACGGACAGGGGTGGCCACTGAAGCTTTCTTT	CSVRTGVATEAFF
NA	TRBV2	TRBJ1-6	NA	TGTGCCAGCTCCCGGAGCTCCTATAATTCACCCCTCCACTTT	CASSRSSYNSPLHF
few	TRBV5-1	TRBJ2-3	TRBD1	TGCGCCAGCAGCTCGGCCGGGACAGGGGGCGCAGATACGCAGTATTTT	CASSSAGTGGADTQYF
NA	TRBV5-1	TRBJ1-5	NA	TGCGCCAGCAGCTTGCCGGTGAATCAGCCCCAGCATTTT	CASSLPVNQPQHF
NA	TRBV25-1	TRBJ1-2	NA	TGTGCCAGCAGTAGCGGCTATGGCTACACCTTC	CASSSGYGYTF
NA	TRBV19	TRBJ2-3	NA	TGTGCCAGTAGTATACAGGGGGGCGGCACAGATACGCAGTATTTT	CASSIQGGGTDTQYF
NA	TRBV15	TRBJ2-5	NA	TGTGCCACCAGCATAACTAGATCCGTGACCCAGTACTTC	CATSITRSVTQYF
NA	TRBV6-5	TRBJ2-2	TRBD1	TGTGCCAGCAGTTCTGGACAGGGAACCGGGGAGCTGTTTTTT	CASSSGQGTGELFF
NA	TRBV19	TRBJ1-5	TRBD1	TGTGCCAGTAACCCTCGGGGGACAGGGCTTTTGCCCCAGCATTTT	CASNPRGTGLLPQHF
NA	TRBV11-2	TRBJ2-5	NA	TGTGCCAGCAGCCGAACCCCCGGGGTAGGAGAGACCCAGTACTTC	CASSRTPGVGETQYF
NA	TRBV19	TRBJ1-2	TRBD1	TGTGCCAGTAGTACGGGGACAGGAGCACTTAACTATGGCTACACCTTC	CASSTGTGALNYGYTF
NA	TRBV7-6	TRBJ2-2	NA	TGTGCCAGCAGCCCACAGGGGAACACCGGGGAGCTGTTTTTT	CASSPQGNTGELFF
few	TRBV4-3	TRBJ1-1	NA	TGCGCCAGCAGCCCACAGGCGCGCACTGAAGCTTTCTTT	CASSPQARTEAFF
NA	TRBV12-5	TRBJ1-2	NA	TGTGCTAGTGGTTTGGTACCAGGGGACTATGGCTACACCTTC	CASGLVPGDYGYTF
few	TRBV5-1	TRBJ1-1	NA	TGCGCCAGCAGCTCGGCCGGGGGGCGGGGGAACACTGAAGCTTTCTTT	CASSSAGGRGNTEAFF
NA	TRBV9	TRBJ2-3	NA	TGTGCCAGCAGCGTTCAGGGAACAGATACGCAGTATTTT	CASSVQGTDTQYF
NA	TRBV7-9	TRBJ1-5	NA	TGTGCCAGCAGCTCAACCGGGGGGGGAAATCAGCCCCAGCATTTT	CASSSTGGGNQPQHF
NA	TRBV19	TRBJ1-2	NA	TGTGCCAGTAGTCCCAGACCGGGGGGCTACACCTTC	CASSPRPGGYTF
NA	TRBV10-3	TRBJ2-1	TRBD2	TGTGCCATCAGCGTTACTAGCGGGAGCTCCTACAATGAGCAGTTCTTC	CAISVTSGSSYNEQFF
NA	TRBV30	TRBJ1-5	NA	TGTGCCTGGACCCCCAATAGCAATCAGCCCCAGCATTTT	CAWTPNSNQPQHF
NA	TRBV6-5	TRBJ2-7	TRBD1	TGTGCCAGCAGTTACCTCGGGACAGGGGGCGCGGGAGGGCAGTACTTC	CASSYLGTGGAGGQYF